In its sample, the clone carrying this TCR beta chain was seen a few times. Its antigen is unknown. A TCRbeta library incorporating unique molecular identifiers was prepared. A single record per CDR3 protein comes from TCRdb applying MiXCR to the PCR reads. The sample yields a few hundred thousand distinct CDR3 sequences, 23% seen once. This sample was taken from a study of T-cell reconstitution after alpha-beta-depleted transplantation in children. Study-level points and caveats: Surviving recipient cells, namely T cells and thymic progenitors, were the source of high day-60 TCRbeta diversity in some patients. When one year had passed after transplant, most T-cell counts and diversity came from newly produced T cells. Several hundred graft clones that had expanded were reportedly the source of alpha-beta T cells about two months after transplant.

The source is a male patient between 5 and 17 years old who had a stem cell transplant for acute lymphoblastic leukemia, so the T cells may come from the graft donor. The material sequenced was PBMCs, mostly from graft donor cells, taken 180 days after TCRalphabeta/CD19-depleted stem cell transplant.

The CDR3 DNA is TGCGCCAGCAGCTTCCTATTTCCAACTAATGAAAAACTGTTTTTT. Protein: CASSFLFPTNEKLFF. The chain is built from TRBV5-1 and TRBJ1-4; D uncertain. V lost 2 bases and J lost 0, with 8 bases in between. CDR3 size: 15 residues. CDR1 is SGHRS and CDR2 is YFSETQ in the germline V gene.